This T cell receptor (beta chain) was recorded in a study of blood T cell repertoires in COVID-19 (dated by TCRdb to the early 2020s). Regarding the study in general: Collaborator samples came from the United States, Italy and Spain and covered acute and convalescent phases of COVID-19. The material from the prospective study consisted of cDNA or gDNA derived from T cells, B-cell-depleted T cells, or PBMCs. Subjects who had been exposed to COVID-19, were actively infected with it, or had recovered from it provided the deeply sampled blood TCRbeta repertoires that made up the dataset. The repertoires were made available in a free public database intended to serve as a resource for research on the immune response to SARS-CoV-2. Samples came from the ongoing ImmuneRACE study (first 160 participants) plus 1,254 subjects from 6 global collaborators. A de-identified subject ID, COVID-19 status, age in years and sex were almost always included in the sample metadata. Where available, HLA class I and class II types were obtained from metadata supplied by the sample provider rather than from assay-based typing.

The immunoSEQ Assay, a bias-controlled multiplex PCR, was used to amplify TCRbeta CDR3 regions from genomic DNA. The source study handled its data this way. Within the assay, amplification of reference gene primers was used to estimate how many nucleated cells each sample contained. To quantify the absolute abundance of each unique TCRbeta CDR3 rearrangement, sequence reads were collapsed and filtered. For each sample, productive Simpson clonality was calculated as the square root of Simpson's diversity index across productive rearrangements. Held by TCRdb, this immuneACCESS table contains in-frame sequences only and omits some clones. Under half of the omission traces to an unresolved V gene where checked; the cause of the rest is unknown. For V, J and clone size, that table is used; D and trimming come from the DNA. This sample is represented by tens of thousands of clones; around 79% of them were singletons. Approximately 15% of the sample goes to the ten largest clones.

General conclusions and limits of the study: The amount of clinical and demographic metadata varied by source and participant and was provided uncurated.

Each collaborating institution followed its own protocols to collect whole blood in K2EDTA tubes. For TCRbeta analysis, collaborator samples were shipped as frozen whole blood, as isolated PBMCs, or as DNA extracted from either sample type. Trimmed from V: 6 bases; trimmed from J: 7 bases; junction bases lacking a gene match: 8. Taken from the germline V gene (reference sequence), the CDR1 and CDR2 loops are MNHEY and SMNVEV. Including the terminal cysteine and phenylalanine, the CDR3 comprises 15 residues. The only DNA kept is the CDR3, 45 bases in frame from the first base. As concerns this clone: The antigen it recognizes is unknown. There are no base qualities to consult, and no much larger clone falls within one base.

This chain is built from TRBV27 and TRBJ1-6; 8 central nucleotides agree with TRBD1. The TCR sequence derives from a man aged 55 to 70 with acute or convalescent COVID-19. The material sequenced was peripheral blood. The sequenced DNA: TGTGCCAGCAGGCCAGGACAGGGAAGGAATTCACCCCTCCACTTT. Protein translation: CASRPGQGRNSPLHF.